This section outlines one T cell receptor beta chain sequence together with its context. This clone's antigen is unknown. No base-level quality is on record; no much larger clone is a single base apart. The CDR3 regions of human TCRbeta chains were subjected to immunosequencing. The original pipeline was this. Repertoire TCRs were matched against a reference library of SARS-CoV-2-specific TCRs generated with the MIRA antigen-specificity platform. Breadth was defined as the fraction of unique TCRs that were SARS-CoV-2-associated, and depth was defined as the fraction of total T cells that were SARS-CoV-2-associated. Using the MIRA data, every spike-specific TCR was mapped to the spike region that the TCR reacted to and assigned to either a CD4 or a CD8 class. Log10-transformed breadth and depth values were compared by one-way ANOVA with Sidak's multiple comparisons tests. This is the immuneACCESS table as TCRdb keeps it, with only in-frame sequences that have V and J called. A part of the clones is gone; compared with another copy, unresolved V genes explain less than half, and the rest is unexplained. V and J calls and clone size are copied from that table; D and trimming were computed from the DNA. A total of 100,000 to 150,000 clones appear in this sample, 88% of them only once. In total, the top ten clones hold approximately 8% of the sample.

The sample is drawn from a study of T cell responses to AZD1222 COVID-19 vaccine (dated by TCRdb to the early 2020s). Turning to the overall study: Because spike-specific TCR depth and breadth did not differ between the two schedules, AZD1222 recipients who got a second dose at roughly 4 weeks were pooled with those who got a second dose at roughly 12 weeks. TCR sequencing was performed for more than 230 trial participants, of whom 207 were given two doses of AZD1222 and approximately 25 were given two doses of MenACWY control vaccine. Enrollment into the trials was organized by age into subgroups of 18-55, 56-69 and 70-plus years, and those subgroups contained around 150, 28 and 57 TCR-sequenced participants, respectively. What the research found in general, with its limitations: In the small 56-69-year group, the increase in depth fell short of significance, most likely because of low power. Epitopes outside the regions mutated in the B.1.351 and B.1.1.7 variants were reportedly recognized by nearly half of the unique spike-specific TCRs. After two AZD1222 doses, spike-specific TCR breadth and depth were significantly higher than at day 0 and than in MenACWY recipients. Only a handful of AZD1222 recipients were SARS-CoV-2 seropositive at baseline, limiting conclusions about previously exposed vaccinees. The whole spike protein was spanned by vaccine-associated CD4 TCRs, and dominant responses were seen in regions 160-218 and 743-854. Because no day 14 peak-response samples were available, repertoires were characterized only after the peak T cell response. Most participants were white British and females outnumbered males, and the authors suggested that clonal diversity may have been underestimated.

V is cut by 10 bases and J by 4 bases, and the space between the germline ends is 13 bases. From a lookup of the germline V gene, CDR1 and CDR2 are SGHTA and FQGTGA. The CDR3 contains 13 residues, cysteine and phenylalanine counted. CDR3 DNA is the only sequence kept; it has 39 bases, read in frame from the first base. Reading the label with the study, this specimen's time point is: baseline before first vaccination. The vaccinee samples were drawn from two UK trials, COV001 and COV002, one of which was a single-blind randomized controlled phase 2/3 trial testing AZD1222 (ChAdOx1 nCoV-19) in healthy adults. Trial participant PBMC samples were collected at day 0 and day 28 after the second dose for TCRbeta chain sequencing.

Here the sequenced sample was peripheral blood, taken on day 0 of AZD1222 vaccination. The source of this sequence is an adult in good health. The V and J genes are TRBV7-3 and TRBJ2-2; the D gene is perhaps TRBD2, from 5 matching bases. The nucleotides are TGTGCCACCCGAGCCGGGGTCACCGGGGAGCTGTTTTTT. Its amino acids are CATRAGVTGELFF.